One and the same sample provided the 28 T cell receptor beta chains below, sequenced in a study of blood T cell repertoires in COVID-19 (dated by TCRdb to the early 2020s). The library was generated by the immunoSEQ multiplex PCR assay. TCRdb mirrors the immuneACCESS table, restricted to in-frame sequences. Some clones are absent from its copies; in checked studies, under half trace to an unresolved V gene, and the reason for the others is unknown. The sample table holds about 190,000 clones, of which around four fifths were seen once. The ten largest make up roughly 5% of the sample. The specimen sequenced was peripheral blood. The source of these receptors is a woman aged 25 to 45 with acute or convalescent COVID-19.

This chain links TRBV5-1 with TRBJ2-7; the match to TRBD2 covers 7 bases. The CDR3 runs 16 residues. J lost 0 bases, V lost 4 bases, and 10 bases had no gene match. CDR1 and CDR2 from the germline V gene are SGHRS and YFSETQ. The CDR3 bases are TGCGCCAGCAGCACAGACCCTAGCGGATACTCCTACGAGCAGTACTTC. This translates into CASSTDPSGYSYEQYF. The complete variable domain, with remaining parts taken from reference TRBV5-1 and TRBJ2-7, reads KAGVTQTPRYLIKTRGQQVTLSCSPISGHRSVSWYQQTPGQGLQFLFEYFSETQRNKGNFPGRFSGRQFSNSRSEMNVSTLELGDSALYLCASSTDPSGYSYEQYFGPGTRLTVT.

The chain carries TRBV27 and TRBJ1-1; 7 bases map to TRBD1. The CDR3 extends over 12 amino acids. Germline V gene data show CDR1 as MNHEY and CDR2 as SMNVEV (reference sequence). The ends lost 6 bases at V and 4 bases at J; junction bases unmatched: 2. This chain's CDR3 is CASSDRVTEAFF. Written as DNA, the CDR3 is TGTGCCAGCAGCGACAGGGTCACTGAAGCTTTCTTT.

V is TRBV12-3 or TRBV12-4 and J is TRBJ1-2, with D tentatively TRBD1 (5 bases). This CDR3 spans 13 amino acids. V shed 4 bases and J shed 1 base, with 7 bases lying between them. The CDR3 loop is CASSSQGNYGYTF. The CDR3, as DNA: TGTGCCAGCAGTTCGCAGGGTAACTATGGCTACACCTTC.

The chain carries TRBV11-2 and TRBJ1-2; 7 bases line up with TRBD1. The CDR3 runs 16 residues. Germline CDR1 SGHAT, CDR2 FQNNGV. V lost 1 base and J lost 4; bases outside the gene matches: 9. CDR3 nucleotides: TGTGCCAGCAGCTTAGGCTTACAGGGGCCTACCTATGGCTACACCTTC. It is translated as CASSLGLQGPTYGYTF.

This chain joins TRBV5-1 and TRBJ2-3, with TRBD2 matching 11 bases. Germline trimming cut 4 bases from V and 4 bases from J; bases unmatched to any gene: 8. The CDR3 covers 16 residues. Germline-derived CDR1 and CDR2 are SGHRS and YFSETQ. CDR3 coding DNA: TGCGCCAGCAGCCCCTCACTAGCGGGAGTCGCAGATACGCAGTATTTT. This gives the protein CASSPSLAGVADTQYF. The full variable domain, rest sourced from reference TRBV5-1 and TRBJ2-3, is KAGVTQTPRYLIKTRGQQVTLSCSPISGHRSVSWYQQTPGQGLQFLFEYFSETQRNKGNFPGRFSGRQFSNSRSEMNVSTLELGDSALYLCASSPSLAGVADTQYFGPGTRLTVL.

A few counts support this clone. V gene TRBV19 combines with J gene TRBJ2-6; perhaps TRBD2 as D (6 bases). V was shortened by 1 base and J by 0 bases, with 16 bases between the two germline ends. The CDR3 runs to 19 residues. The germline V gene encodes CDR1 LNHDA and CDR2 SQIVND (reference sequence). The chain's CDR3 is CASSIGLRRGVSGANVLTF. The CDR3 nucleotides are TGTGCCAGTAGTATAGGTTTGAGGCGGGGAGTCTCTGGGGCCAACGTCCTGACTTTC.

V gene TRBV24-1 combines with J gene TRBJ1-2; 7 nucleotides line up with TRBD1. Trimming at V came to 10 bases and at J to 5 bases, leaving 9 bases not matched to a gene. Germline V gene sequence: CDR1 KGHDR, CDR2 SFDVKD. CDR3 length: 13 residues. In DNA form, the CDR3 reads TGTGCCACAAGACCGGGACAGACGTATGGCTACACCTTC. Translation gives CATRPGQTYGYTF.

The V call is TRBV5-5, the J call TRBJ2-7; possibly TRBD1 for D (6 bases). Germline V gene data show CDR1 as SGHKS and CDR2 as YYEKEE (reference sequence). V shed 5 bases and J shed 4 bases, with 22 bases lying between them. This CDR3 has 16 amino acids. CDR3 residues: CASSYTRGSIRYEQYF. Here the CDR3 DNA reads TGTGCCAGCAGTTATACTAGGGGGAGTATTAGGTACGAGCAGTACTTC.

The chain combines TRBV11-3 with TRBJ2-7; 7 positions match TRBD2. The CDR3 has 16 amino acids. With 1 base clipped from V and 2 bases from J, the junction kept 8 bases outside the gene matches. The germline CDR1 and CDR2 sequences are SGHNT and YENEEA. The CDR3 DNA follows: TGTGCCAGCAGCTTAGGCAGCGGGGAGTCCACCTACGAGCAGTACTTC. Protein: CASSLGSGESTYEQYF.

This clone was seen only once. This chain links TRBV28 with TRBJ1-4, with 11 bases identical to TRBD1. The germline V gene encodes CDR1 MDHEN and CDR2 SYDVKM. CDR3 length equals 22 residues. The V and J ends lost 4 bases and 4 bases, in that order; junction bases with no gene match: 23. The chain's CDR3 is CASSSPPTLDRGHPTRNEKLFF. For the CDR3, the DNA is TGTGCCAGCAGTTCCCCCCCAACCCTGGACAGGGGGCACCCTACTCGTAATGAAAAACTGTTTTTT. Complete variable domain (other parts from reference TRBV28 and TRBJ1-4): DVKVTQSSRYLVKRTGEKVFLECVQDMDHENMFWYRQDPGLGLRLIYFSYDVKMKEKGDIPEGYSVSREKKERFSLILESASTNQTSMYLCASSSPPTLDRGHPTRNEKLFFGSGTQLSVL.

This rearrangement joins TRBV28 to TRBJ1-5; D gene uncertain. The ends were cut back, 1 base at V and 5 bases at J, with 6 bases in the middle. The CDR3 extends over 13 amino acids. Germline V CDR1 and CDR2: MDHEN, SYDVKM. CDR3 protein: CASSLSTDQPQHF. DNA for the CDR3: TGTGCCAGCAGTTTATCCACTGATCAGCCCCAGCATTTT.

This chain links TRBV27 with TRBJ2-1; 7 nucleotides align to TRBD2. This CDR3 region has 17 residues. With V trimmed by 2 bases and J by 2 bases, 9 bases remained unmatched. CDR1 is MNHEY, CDR2 SMNVEV, per germline (reference sequence). The CDR3 DNA reads as TGTGCCAGCAGTTTAGATCCCGGGACTACGACCTACAATGAGCAGTTCTTC. As protein: CASSLDPGTTTYNEQFF.

The rearrangement joins TRBV2 to TRBJ2-1; 9 bases are shared with TRBD1. Germline trimming cut 7 bases from V and 5 bases from J; bases unmatched to any gene: 9. The length of the CDR3 is 15 residues. In germline, CDR1 is SNHLY, CDR2 FYNNEI. CDR3 in amino acids: CASKVTGGENNEQFF. DNA for the CDR3: TGTGCCAGCAAGGTCACAGGGGGCGAGAACAATGAGCAGTTCTTC.

This chain uses TRBV30 with TRBJ1-1; perhaps TRBD1 as D (6 bases). The CDR3 extends over 11 amino acids. CDR1 is GTSNPN, CDR2 SVGIG, per germline (reference sequence). V lost 5 bases and J 5 bases, leaving 9 bases between the germline ends. The CDR3 spells CAWRRGTEAFF. The CDR3 coding sequence is TGTGCCTGGCGCAGGGGAACTGAAGCTTTCTTT.

This clone appeared a few times. This rearrangement joins TRBV6-5 to TRBJ2-7, with TRBD1 identical over 8 bases. The trim removed 10 bases at V and 5 bases at J, leaving 13 bases unmatched. Germline-derived CDR1 and CDR2 are MNHEY and SVGAGI. The CDR3 is made up of 14 amino acids. For the CDR3, the DNA is TGTGCCACAAAAACAACAGGGGGAACCCACGAGCAGTACTTC. It encodes CATKTTGGTHEQYF.

V and J are TRBV5-1 and TRBJ1-1; TRBD1 aligns across 7 bases. V was clipped by 2 bases and J by 0 bases; unmatched bases: 7. Germline loops: CDR1 SGHRS, CDR2 YFSETQ. CDR3 length equals 16 residues. The CDR3 region is CASSFRPGQMNTEAFF. DNA for the CDR3: TGCGCCAGCAGCTTTCGACCGGGACAGATGAACACTGAAGCTTTCTTT.

The table lists this clone with a count of one. This chain links TRBV5-1 with TRBJ2-2; D ambiguous. Trimming removed 0 bases at V and 3 bases at J, with 6 bases between. The CDR3 is made up of 14 amino acids. Germline V CDR1 and CDR2: SGHRS, YFSETQ. The CDR3 nucleotides read TGCGCCAGCAGCTTGGGGCAGGACACCGGGGAGCTGTTTTTT. It yields the protein CASSLGQDTGELFF. Full variable domain (rest looked up from reference TRBV5-1 and TRBJ2-2): KAGVTQTPRYLIKTRGQQVTLSCSPISGHRSVSWYQQTPGQGLQFLFEYFSETQRNKGNFPGRFSGRQFSNSRSEMNVSTLELGDSALYLCASSLGQDTGELFFGEGSRLTVL.

This chain links TRBV19 with TRBJ1-3, with D possibly being TRBD1 (6 bases). The V gene's germline CDR1 is LNHDA and CDR2 SQIVND (reference sequence). Trimming removed 7 bases at V and 0 bases at J, with 13 bases between. This CDR3 is 15 amino acids long. In nucleotides, the CDR3 is TGTGCCAGTAACCAGCAACAGGGCTCTGGAAACACCATATATTTT. Translation: CASNQQQGSGNTIYF.

The chain employs TRBV6-6 and TRBJ1-2; D unclear. The germline V gene has CDR1 MNHNY and CDR2 SVGAGI (reference sequence). The CDR3 has 14 residues. V lost 0 bases and J lost 4, with 9 bases in between. CDR3 protein: CASSYSVGSYGYTF. CDR3 DNA: TGTGCCAGCAGTTACTCGGTAGGGAGCTATGGCTACACCTTC.

In regard to this clone: Different DNA sequences within this sample yield the same CDR3. The rearrangement joins TRBV2 to TRBJ1-5, with D perhaps TRBD1 (6 bases). This CDR3 is 14 amino acids long. The germline V and J ends were trimmed by 4 bases and 2 bases, with 9 bases remaining between them. CDR1 SNHLY and CDR2 FYNNEI come from the germline V gene. CDR3 sequence (DNA): TGTGCCAGCAGTGTAAGGACAGGCAATCAGCCCCAGCATTTT. It is translated as CASSVRTGNQPQHF. Full variable domain (remainder filled in from reference TRBV2 and TRBJ1-5): EPEVTQTPSHQVTQMGQEVILRCVPISNHLYFYWYRQILGQKVEFLVSFYNNEISEKSEIFDDQFSVERPDGSNFTLKIRSTKLEDSAMYFCASSVRTGNQPQHFGDGTRLSIL.

The chain is built from TRBV7-7 and TRBJ2-5; D might be TRBD1 (6 bases). Germline assignment: CDR1 SSHAT and CDR2 FNYEAQ (reference sequence). V lost 5 bases to trimming and J lost 3 bases, with 19 bases between them. The CDR3 has 16 residues. CDR3 sequence (DNA): TGTGCCAGCAGCAAATGGGCTGGGGCAGGGGAAGAGACCCAGTACTTC. Translating it yields CASSKWAGAGEETQYF.

V and J are TRBV21-1 and TRBJ2-1; the table's D call, TRBD2, was not checked against the DNA. TRBV21-1 is a pseudogene. This CDR3 has 16 residues. The CDR3 loop reads CASSKGGLAGNSEQFF. The CDR3 DNA reads as TGTGCCAGCAGCAAAGGCGGCCTAGCGGGAAACTCGGAGCAGTTCTTC.

This clone was found a few times. V gene TRBV6-5 combines with J gene TRBJ1-2; D perhaps matches TRBD1 (6 bases). V was trimmed by 6 bases and J by 7 bases, leaving 21 bases between them. Germline V CDR1 and CDR2: MNHEY, SVGAGI. CDR3 length equals 15 residues. The CDR3 region has the DNA TGTGCCAGCAGCCCCATTGACAGGTTAAATCTTGGCTACACCTTC. This encodes CASSPIDRLNLGYTF.

The rearrangement joins TRBV11-2 to TRBJ2-7, with D possibly matching TRBD2 (5 bases). Germline V lookup: CDR1 SGHAT, CDR2 FQNNGV. The V gene lost 5 bases and the J gene lost 3 bases, with 17 bases spanning the gap. The CDR3 sequence is 15 residues long. The DNA for the CDR3 is TGTGCCAGCAGCCCCCGGACCGGGGAGCACTACGAGCAGTACTTC. Amino acids: CASSPRTGEHYEQYF. The whole variable domain, filled in from reference TRBV11-2 and TRBJ2-7, reads EAGVAQSPRYKIIEKRQSVAFWCNPISGHATLYWYQQILGQGPKLLIQFQNNGVVDDSQLPKDRFSAERLKGVDSTLKIQPAKLEDSAVYLCASSPRTGEHYEQYFGPGTRLTVT.

The chain carries TRBV7-2 and TRBJ2-2; TRBD2 agrees at 14 bases. This CDR3 region has 15 residues. V dropped 5 bases and J dropped 7; count of bases not matched to a gene: 3. Germline values: CDR1 SGHTA, CDR2 FQGNSA. Here the CDR3 reads CASSGLAGGGGELFF. CDR3 sequence (DNA): TGTGCCAGCAGCGGACTAGCGGGAGGTGGCGGGGAGCTGTTTTTT.

The chain has TRBV10-3 and TRBJ2-3, with no clear D. Trimming pared 1 base from V and 0 bases from J, leaving 5 bases between. The germline CDR1 and CDR2 sequences are ENHRY and SYGVKD. CDR3 length: 14 residues. CDR3 amino acids: CAISEYTSTDTQYF. The CDR3 nucleotides are TGTGCCATCAGTGAGTATACTAGCACAGATACGCAGTATTTT.

This sequence joins TRBV13 and TRBJ2-3; perhaps TRBD1 as D (5 bases). V was clipped by 1 base and J by 4 bases, with 9 bases between them. This CDR3 has 14 residues. Germline CDR1 PRHDT, CDR2 FYEKMQ (reference sequence). DNA of the CDR3: TGTGCCAGCAGCTTAGCGCAGGGCGCAGATACGCAGTATTTT. The encoded protein is CASSLAQGADTQYF.

This clone appeared once. The CDR3: CASSMPGQSYNSPLHF. CDR3 DNA: TGTGCCAGCAGTATGCCGGGACAGAGCTATAATTCACCCCTCCACTTT. V and J are TRBV6-6 and TRBJ1-6; 7 nucleotides align to TRBD1. Looked up from germline, CDR1 is MNHNY and CDR2 is SVGAGI (reference sequence). V shed 5 bases and J 3 bases; nucleotides not matched to a gene: 7. The CDR3 runs 16 residues.